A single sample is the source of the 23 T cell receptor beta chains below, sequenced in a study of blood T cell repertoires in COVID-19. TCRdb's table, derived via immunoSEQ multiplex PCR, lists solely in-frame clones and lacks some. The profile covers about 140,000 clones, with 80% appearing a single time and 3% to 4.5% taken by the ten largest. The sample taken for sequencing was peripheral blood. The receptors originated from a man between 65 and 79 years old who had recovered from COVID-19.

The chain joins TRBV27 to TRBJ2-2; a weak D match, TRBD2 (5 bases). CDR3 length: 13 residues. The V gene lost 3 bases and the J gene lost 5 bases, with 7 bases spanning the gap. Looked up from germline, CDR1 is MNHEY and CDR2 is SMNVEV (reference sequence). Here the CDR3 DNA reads TGTGCCAGCAGTTTTAGCGAAACCGGGGAGCTGTTTTTT. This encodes CASSFSETGELFF.

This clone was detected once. The CDR3 DNA is TGTGCCAGCAGCTTTGCAGGGATCGACACCGGGGAGCTGTTTTTT. The encoded protein is CASSFAGIDTGELFF. The V call is TRBV7-2, the J call TRBJ2-2; tentatively, D is TRBD1 (5 bases). CDR1 is SGHTA and CDR2 is FQGNSA in the germline V gene. The CDR3 has 15 residues. V was trimmed by 3 bases and J by 3 bases, leaving 11 bases between them.

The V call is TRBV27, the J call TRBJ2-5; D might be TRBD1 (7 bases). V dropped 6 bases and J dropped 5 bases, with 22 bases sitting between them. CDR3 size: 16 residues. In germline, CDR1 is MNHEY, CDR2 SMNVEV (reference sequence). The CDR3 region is CASSSLGGRGMETQYF. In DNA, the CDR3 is TGTGCCAGCAGCTCTCTGGGGGGCAGGGGGATGGAGACCCAGTACTTC.

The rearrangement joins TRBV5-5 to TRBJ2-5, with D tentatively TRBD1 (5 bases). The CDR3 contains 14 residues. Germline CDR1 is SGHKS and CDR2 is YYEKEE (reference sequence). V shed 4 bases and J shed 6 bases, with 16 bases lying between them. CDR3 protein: CASSHKPGMQTQYF. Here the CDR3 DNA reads TGTGCCAGCAGCCATAAACCAGGGATGCAGACCCAGTACTTC.

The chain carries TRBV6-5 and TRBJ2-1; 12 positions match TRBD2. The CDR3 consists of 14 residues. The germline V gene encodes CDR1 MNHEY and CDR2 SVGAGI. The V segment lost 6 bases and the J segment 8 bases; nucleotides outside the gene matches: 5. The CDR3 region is CASSGTSGWDEQFF. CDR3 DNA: TGTGCCAGCAGCGGGACTAGCGGGTGGGATGAGCAGTTCTTC.

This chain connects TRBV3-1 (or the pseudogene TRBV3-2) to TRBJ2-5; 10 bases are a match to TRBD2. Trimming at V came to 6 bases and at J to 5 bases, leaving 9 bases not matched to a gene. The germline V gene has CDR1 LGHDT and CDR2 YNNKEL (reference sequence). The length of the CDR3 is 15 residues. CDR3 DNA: TGTGCCAGCAGTCAGCCTCTAGCGGGAGTGGAGACCCAGTACTTC. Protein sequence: CASSQPLAGVETQYF.

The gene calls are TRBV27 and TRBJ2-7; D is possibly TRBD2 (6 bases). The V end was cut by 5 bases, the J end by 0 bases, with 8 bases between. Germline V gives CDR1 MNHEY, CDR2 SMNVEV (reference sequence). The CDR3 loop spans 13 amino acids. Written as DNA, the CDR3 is TGTGCCAGCAGTACCGGGGGCTCCTACGAGCAGTACTTC. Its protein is CASSTGGSYEQYF.

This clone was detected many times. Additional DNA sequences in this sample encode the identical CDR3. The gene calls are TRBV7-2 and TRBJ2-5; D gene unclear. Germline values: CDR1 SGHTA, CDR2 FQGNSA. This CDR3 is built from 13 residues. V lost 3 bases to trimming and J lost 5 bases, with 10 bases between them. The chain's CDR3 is CASSLSLGETQYF. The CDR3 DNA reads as TGTGCCAGCAGCTTGTCCCTCGGTGAGACCCAGTACTTC.

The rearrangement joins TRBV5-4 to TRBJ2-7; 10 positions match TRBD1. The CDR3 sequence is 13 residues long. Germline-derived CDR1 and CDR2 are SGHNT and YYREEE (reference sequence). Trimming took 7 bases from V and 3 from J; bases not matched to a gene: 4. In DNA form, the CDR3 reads TGTGCCAGCCGCAGGACAGGGGGCTACGAGCAGTACTTC. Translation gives CASRRTGGYEQYF.

CDR3 sequence (DNA): TGTGCCAGCAGTAACAGGGGGGATTTAGGTGAAGCTTTCTTT. Protein product: CASSNRGDLGEAFF. The J gene is TRBJ1-1, the V gene TRBV6-5; 8 nucleotides align to TRBD1. Germline values: CDR1 MNHEY, CDR2 SVGAGI. The CDR3 runs 14 residues. The V and J ends lost 5 bases and 7 bases, in that order; junction bases with no gene match: 9.

CDR3 sequence (DNA): TGCGCCAGCAGCTTGATCGGAGTCCAAGAGACCCAGTACTTC. Translated, it gives CASSLIGVQETQYF. The V and J genes are TRBV5-1 and TRBJ2-5; D not resolved. The CDR3 is made up of 14 amino acids. Germline V CDR1 and CDR2: SGHRS, YFSETQ. The V gene lost 1 base and the J gene lost 1 base, with 8 bases spanning the gap.

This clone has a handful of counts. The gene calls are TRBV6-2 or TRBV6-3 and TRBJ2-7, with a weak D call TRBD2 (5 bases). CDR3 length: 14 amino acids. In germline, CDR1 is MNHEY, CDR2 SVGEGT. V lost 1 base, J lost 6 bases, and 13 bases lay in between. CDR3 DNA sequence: TGTGCCAGCAGTTACTTGGGAGATCCTATCGAGCAGTACTTC. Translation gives CASSYLGDPIEQYF.

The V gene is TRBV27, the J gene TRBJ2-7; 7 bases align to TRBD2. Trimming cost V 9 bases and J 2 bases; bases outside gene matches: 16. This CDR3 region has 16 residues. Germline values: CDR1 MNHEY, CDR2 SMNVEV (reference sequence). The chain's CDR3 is CASRAPGRGGTYEQYF. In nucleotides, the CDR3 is TGTGCCAGTAGAGCCCCGGGACGCGGGGGAACCTACGAGCAGTACTTC.

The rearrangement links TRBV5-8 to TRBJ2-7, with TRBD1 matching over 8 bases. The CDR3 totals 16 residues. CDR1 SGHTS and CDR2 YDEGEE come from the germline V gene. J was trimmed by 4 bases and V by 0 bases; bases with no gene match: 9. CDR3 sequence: CASSLGQGAVWYEQYF. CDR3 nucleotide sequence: TGTGCCAGCAGCTTGGGCCAGGGGGCGGTGTGGTACGAGCAGTACTTC.

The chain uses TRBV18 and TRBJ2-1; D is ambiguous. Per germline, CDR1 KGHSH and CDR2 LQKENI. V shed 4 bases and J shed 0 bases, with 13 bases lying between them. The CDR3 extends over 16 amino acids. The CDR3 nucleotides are TGTGCCAGCTCACTAAAGGAGTCGAGCTCCTACAATGAGCAGTTCTTC. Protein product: CASSLKESSSYNEQFF.

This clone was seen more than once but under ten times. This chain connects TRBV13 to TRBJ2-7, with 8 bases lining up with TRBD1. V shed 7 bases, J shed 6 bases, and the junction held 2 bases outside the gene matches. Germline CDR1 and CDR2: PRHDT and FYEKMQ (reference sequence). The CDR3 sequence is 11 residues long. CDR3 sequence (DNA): TGTGCCAGCACAGGGGGCTCCGAGCAGTACTTC. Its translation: CASTGGSEQYF. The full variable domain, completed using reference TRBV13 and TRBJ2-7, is AAGVIQSPRHLIKEKRETATLKCYPIPRHDTVYWYQQGPGQDPQFLISFYEKMQSDKGSIPDRFSAQQFSDYHSELNMSSLELGDSALYFCASTGGSEQYFGPGTRLTVT.

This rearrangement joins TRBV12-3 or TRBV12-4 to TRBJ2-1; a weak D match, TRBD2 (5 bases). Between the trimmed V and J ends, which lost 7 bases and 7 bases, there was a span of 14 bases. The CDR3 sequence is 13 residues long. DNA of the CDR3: TGTGCCAGCAACCCGGGATCCACAAATGAGCAGTTCTTC. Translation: CASNPGSTNEQFF.

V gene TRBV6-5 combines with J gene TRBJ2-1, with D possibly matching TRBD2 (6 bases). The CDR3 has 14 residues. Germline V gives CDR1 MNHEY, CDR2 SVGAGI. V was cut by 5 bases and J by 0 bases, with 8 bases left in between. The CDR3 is CASSLGSSYNEQFF. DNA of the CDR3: TGTGCCAGCAGTCTCGGGAGCTCCTACAATGAGCAGTTCTTC.

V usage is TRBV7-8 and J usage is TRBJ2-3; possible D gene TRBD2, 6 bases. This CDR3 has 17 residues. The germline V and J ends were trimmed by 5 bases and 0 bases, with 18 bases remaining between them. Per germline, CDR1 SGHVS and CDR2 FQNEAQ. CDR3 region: CASSQGGWRFSTDTQYF. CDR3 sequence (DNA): TGTGCCAGCAGCCAGGGAGGATGGCGGTTTAGCACAGATACGCAGTATTTT.

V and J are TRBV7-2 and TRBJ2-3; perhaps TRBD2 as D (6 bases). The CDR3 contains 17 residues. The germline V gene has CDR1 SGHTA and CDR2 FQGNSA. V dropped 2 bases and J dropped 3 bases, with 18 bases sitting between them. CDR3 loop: CASSLSRATGVTDTQYF. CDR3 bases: TGTGCCAGCAGCTTAAGTAGGGCGACGGGAGTTACAGATACGCAGTATTTT.

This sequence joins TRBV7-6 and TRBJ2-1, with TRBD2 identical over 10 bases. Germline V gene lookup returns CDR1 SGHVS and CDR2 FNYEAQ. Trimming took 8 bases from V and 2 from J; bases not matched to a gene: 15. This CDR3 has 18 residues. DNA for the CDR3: TGTGCCAGCGTGGGGCTAGCGGGAGTCAAGGCGGCCTACAATGAGCAGTTCTTC. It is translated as CASVGLAGVKAAYNEQFF.

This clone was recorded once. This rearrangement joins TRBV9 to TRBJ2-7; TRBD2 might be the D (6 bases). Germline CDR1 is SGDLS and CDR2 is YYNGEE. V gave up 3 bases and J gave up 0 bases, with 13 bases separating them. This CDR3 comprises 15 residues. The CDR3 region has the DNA TGTGCCAGCAGCGCCCGGGACTCTTCCTCCTACGAGCAGTACTTC. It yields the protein CASSARDSSSYEQYF.

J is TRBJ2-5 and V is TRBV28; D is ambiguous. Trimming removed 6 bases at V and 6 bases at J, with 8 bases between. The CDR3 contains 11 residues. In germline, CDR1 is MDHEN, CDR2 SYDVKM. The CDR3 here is CASSTRKTQYF. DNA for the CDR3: TGTGCCAGCAGCACGAGGAAGACCCAGTACTTC.